The T cell receptor beta chain under discussion was sequenced for a study of cytomegalovirus exposure and HLA in healthy donors. Across the study: Clustering assigned around 77% of the approximately 400 genotyped donors to the Caucasian-associated ancestry cluster.

PCR involved 60 Vbeta and 13 Jbeta primers. The repertoire was sequenced with immunoSEQ multiplex PCR; TCRdb's copy has only in-frame clones and lacks some. The sample yields 150,000 or so clones, about four fifths seen once. As regards this clone: What it binds is not known.

Overall study results and limits: It is likely that the observed cluster of highly shared sequence variants was a sequencing artifact. The only immune exposure information that was available was CMV serostatus.

Between the trimmed V and J ends, which lost 5 bases and 0 bases, there was a span of 10 bases. The CDR3 is 15 amino acids. Germline lookup yields CDR1 MNHEY and CDR2 SMNVEV (reference sequence). The clonotype originates from a boy between 2 and 15 years old in good health and CMV-seronegative. Material for sequencing was PBMCs. The chain recombines TRBV27 with TRBJ2-2; D gene unclear. CDR3 sequence reads: CASSPSFANTGELFF. CDR3 DNA sequence: TGTGCCAGCAGTCCCTCGTTCGCGAACACCGGGGAGCTGTTTTTT.